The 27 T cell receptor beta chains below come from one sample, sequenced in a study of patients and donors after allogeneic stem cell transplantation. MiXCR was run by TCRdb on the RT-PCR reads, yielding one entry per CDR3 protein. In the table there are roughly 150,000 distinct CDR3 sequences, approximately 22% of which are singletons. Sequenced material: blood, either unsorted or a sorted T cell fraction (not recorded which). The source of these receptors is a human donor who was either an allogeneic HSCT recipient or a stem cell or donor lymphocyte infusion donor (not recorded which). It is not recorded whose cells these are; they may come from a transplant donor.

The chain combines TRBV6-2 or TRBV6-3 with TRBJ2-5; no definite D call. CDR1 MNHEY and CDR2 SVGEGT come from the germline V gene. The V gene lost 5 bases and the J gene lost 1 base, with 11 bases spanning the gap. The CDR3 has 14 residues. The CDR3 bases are TGTGCCAGCAGTCCTGCTTGGGTCCAAGAGACCCAGTACTTC. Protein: CASSPAWVQETQYF.

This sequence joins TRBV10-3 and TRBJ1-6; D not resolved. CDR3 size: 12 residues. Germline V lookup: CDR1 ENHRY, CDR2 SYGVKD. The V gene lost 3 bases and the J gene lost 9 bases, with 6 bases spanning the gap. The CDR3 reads CAISEDGSPLHF. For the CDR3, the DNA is TGTGCCATCAGTGAAGATGGTTCACCCCTCCACTTT.

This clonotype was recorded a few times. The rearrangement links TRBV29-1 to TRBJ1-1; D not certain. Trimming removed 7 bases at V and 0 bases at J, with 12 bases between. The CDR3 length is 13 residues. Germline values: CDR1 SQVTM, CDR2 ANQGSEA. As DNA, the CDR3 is TGCAGCGCAAGCCTCTCCATGAACACTGAAGCTTTCTTT. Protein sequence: CSASLSMNTEAFF. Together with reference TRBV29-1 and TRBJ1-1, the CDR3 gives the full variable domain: SAVISQKPSRDICQRGTSLTIQCQVDSQVTMMFWYRQQPGQSLTLIATANQGSEATYESGFVIDKFPISRPNLTFSTLTVSNMSPEDSSIYLCSASLSMNTEAFFGQGTRLTVV.

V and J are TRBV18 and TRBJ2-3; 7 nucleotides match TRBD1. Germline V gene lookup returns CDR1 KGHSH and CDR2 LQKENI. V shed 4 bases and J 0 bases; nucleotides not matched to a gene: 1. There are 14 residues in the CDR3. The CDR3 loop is CASSRDSSTDTQYF. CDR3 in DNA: TGTGCCAGCTCACGGGACAGTAGCACAGATACGCAGTATTTT.

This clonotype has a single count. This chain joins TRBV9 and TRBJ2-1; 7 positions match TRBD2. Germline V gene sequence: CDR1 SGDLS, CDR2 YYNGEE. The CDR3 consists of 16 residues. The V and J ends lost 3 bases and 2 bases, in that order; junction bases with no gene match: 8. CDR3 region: CASSDLAGDPYNEQFF. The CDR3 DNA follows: TGTGCCAGCAGCGATTTGGCGGGGGACCCCTACAATGAGCAGTTCTTC.

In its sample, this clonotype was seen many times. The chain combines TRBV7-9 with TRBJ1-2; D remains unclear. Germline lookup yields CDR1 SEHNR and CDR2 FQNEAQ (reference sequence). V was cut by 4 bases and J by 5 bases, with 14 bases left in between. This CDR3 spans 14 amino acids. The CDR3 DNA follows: TGTGCCAGCAGCTACACCTCTCGGGCTTATGGCTACACCTTC. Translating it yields CASSYTSRAYGYTF. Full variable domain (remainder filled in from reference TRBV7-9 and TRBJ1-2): DTGVSQNPRHKITKRGQNVTFRCDPISEHNRLYWYRQTLGQGPEFLTYFQNEAQLEKSRLLSDRFSAERPKGSFSTLEIQRTEQGDSAMYLCASSYTSRAYGYTFGSGTRLTVV.

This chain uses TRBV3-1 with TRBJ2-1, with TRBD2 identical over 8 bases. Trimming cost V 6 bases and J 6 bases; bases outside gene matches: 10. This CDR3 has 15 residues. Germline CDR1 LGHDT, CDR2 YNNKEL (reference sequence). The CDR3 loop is CASRFWTSLRNEQFF. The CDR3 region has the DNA TGTGCCAGCAGGTTCTGGACTAGCCTCCGCAATGAGCAGTTCTTC.

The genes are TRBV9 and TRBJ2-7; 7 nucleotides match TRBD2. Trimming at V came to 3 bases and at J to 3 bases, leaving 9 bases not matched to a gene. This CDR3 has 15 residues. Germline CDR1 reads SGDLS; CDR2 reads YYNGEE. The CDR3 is CASSATLSGDYEQYF. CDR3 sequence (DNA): TGTGCCAGCAGCGCCACCCTAAGCGGGGACTACGAGCAGTACTTC.

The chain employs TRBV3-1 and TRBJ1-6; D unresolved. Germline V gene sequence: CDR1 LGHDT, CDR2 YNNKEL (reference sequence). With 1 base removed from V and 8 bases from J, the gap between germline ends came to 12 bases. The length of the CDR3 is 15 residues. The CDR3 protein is CASSQGAFDDSPLHF. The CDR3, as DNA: TGTGCCAGCAGCCAAGGGGCTTTCGATGATTCACCCCTCCACTTT.

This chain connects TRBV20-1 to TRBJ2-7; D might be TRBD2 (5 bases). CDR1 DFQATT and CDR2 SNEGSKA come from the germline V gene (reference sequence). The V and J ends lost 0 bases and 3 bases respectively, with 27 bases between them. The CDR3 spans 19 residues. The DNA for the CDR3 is TGCAGTGCTAGAGATGACGTTTTAGCGAGGATCGCCGGGATCTACGAGCAGTACTTC. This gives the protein CSARDDVLARIAGIYEQYF.

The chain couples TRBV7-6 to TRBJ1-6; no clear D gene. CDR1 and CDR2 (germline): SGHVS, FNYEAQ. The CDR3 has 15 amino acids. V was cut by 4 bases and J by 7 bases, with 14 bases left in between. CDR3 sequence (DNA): TGTGCCAGCAGCTGGGCGGGATGGAGGAATTCACCCCTCCACTTT. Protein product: CASSWAGWRNSPLHF.

The CDR3 here is CASSSPSEWARRGYNEQFF. For the CDR3, the DNA is TGTGCCAGCAGCTCACCTTCGGAGTGGGCCCGAAGGGGGTACAATGAGCAGTTCTTC. The chain joins TRBV13 to TRBJ2-1; weak D call: TRBD1 (6 bases). The CDR3 extends over 19 amino acids. Per germline, CDR1 PRHDT and CDR2 FYEKMQ (reference sequence). V lost 4 bases, J lost 4 bases, and 26 bases lay in between. Together with reference TRBV13 and TRBJ2-1, the CDR3 gives the full variable domain: AAGVIQSPRHLIKEKRETATLKCYPIPRHDTVYWYQQGPGQDPQFLISFYEKMQSDKGSIPDRFSAQQFSDYHSELNMSSLELGDSALYFCASSSPSEWARRGYNEQFFGPGTRLTVL.

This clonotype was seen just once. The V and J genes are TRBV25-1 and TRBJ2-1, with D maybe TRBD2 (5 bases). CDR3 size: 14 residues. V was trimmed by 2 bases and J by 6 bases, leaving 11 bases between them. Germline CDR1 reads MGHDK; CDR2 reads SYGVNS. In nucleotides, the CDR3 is TGTGCCAGCAGTGAAGAGGGAGCTGCCAATGAGCAGTTCTTC. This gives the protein CASSEEGAANEQFF.

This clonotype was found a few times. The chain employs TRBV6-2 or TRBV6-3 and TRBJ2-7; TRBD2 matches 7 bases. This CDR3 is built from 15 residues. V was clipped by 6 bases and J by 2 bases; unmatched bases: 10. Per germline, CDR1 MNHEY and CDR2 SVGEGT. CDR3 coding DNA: TGTGCCAGCAGCCATATTCGGGACTACACCTACGAGCAGTACTTC. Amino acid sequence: CASSHIRDYTYEQYF.

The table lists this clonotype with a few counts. CDR3 coding DNA: TGTGCCAGCCACGAGGGACAGCACAATGAGCAGTTCTTC. This translates into CASHEGQHNEQFF. The chain uses TRBV19 and TRBJ2-1, with 7 bases matching TRBD1. With V trimmed by 9 bases and J by 5 bases, 7 bases remained unmatched. The germline V gene has CDR1 LNHDA and CDR2 SQIVND (reference sequence). There are 13 residues in the CDR3.

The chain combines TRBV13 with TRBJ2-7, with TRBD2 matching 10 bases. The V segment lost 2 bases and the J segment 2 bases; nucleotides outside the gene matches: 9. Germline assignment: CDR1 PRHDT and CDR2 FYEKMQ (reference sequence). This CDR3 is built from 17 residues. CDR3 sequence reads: CASSLNYGTSVTYEQYF. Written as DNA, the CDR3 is TGTGCCAGCAGCTTAAATTATGGGACTAGCGTAACCTACGAGCAGTACTTC.

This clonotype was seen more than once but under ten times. The CDR3 region is CAISEGQGSNQPQHF. The CDR3 region has the DNA TGTGCCATCAGTGAGGGACAGGGAAGCAATCAGCCCCAGCATTTT. The chain uses TRBV10-3 and TRBJ1-5, with 8 bases matching TRBD1. V was clipped by 2 bases and J by 1 base; unmatched bases: 1. This CDR3 has 15 amino acids. From germline, CDR1 is ENHRY and CDR2 SYGVKD.

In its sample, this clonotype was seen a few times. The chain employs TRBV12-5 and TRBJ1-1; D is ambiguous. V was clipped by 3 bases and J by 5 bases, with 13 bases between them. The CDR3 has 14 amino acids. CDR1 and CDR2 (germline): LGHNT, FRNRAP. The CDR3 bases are TGTGCTAGTGGTTTAGACGGGCGGTGGACTGAAGCTTTCTTT. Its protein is CASGLDGRWTEAFF. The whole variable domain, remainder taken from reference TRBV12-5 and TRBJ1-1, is DARVTQTPRHKVTEMGQEVTMRCQPILGHNTVFWYRQTMMQGLELLAYFRNRAPLDDSGMPKDRFSAEMPDATLATLKIQPSEPRDSAVYFCASGLDGRWTEAFFGQGTRLTVV.

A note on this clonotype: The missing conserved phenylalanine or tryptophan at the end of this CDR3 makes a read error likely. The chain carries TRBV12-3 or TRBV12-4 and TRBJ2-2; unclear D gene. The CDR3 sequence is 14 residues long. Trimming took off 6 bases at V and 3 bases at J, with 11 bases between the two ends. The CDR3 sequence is CASSDPVYTGELFL. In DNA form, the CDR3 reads TGTGCCAGCAGCGACCCAGTGTACACCGGGGAGCTGTTTTTG.

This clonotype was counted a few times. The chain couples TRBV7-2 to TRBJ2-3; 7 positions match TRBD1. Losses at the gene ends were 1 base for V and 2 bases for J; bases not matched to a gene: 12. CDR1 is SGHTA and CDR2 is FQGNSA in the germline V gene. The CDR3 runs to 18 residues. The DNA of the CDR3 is TGTGCCAGCAGCTTAGTGGCTGGGTGGGACAGACTCACAGATACGCAGTATTTT. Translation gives CASSLVAGWDRLTDTQYF.

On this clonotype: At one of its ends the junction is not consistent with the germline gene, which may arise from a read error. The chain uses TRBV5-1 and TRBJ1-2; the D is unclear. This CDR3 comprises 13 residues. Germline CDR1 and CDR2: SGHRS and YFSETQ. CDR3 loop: CAISLRGDYGYTF. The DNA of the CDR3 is TGCGCCATCAGCTTGCGAGGCGACTATGGCTACACCTTC.

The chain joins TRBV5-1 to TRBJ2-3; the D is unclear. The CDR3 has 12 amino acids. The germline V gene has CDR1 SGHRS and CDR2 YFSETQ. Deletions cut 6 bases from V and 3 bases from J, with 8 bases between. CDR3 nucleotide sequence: TGCGCCAGCACCTACAATACAGATACGCAGTATTTT. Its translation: CASTYNTDTQYF.

The DNA of the CDR3 is TGTGCCATCAGTGAAGGCAGGGGTAATGAAAAACTGTTTTTT. Amino acid sequence: CAISEGRGNEKLFF. This chain joins TRBV10-3 and TRBJ1-4; tentative D call: TRBD1 (6 bases). V was trimmed by 3 bases and J by 4 bases, leaving 9 bases between them. Germline loops: CDR1 ENHRY, CDR2 SYGVKD. The CDR3 contains 14 residues.

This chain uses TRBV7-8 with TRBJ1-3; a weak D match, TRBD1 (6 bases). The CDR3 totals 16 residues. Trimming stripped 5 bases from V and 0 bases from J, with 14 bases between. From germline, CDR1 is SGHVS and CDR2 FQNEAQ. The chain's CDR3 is CASSNEQGSSGNTIYF. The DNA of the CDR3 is TGTGCCAGCAGCAATGAACAGGGCAGCTCTGGAAACACCATATATTTT.

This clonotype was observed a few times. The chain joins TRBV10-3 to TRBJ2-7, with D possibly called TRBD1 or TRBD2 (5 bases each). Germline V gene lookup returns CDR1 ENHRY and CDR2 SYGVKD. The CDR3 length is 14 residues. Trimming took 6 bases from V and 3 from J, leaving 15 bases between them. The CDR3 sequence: CAISEGRGGYEQYF. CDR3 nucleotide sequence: TGTGCCATCAGCGAGGGACGAGGAGGCTACGAGCAGTACTTC.

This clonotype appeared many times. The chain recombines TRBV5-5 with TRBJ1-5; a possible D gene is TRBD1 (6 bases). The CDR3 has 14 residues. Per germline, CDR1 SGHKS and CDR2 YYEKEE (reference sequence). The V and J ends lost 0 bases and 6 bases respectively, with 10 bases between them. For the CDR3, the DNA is TGTGCCAGCAGCTTGGAGGGCAGGGGTCAGCCCCAGCATTTT. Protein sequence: CASSLEGRGQPQHF.

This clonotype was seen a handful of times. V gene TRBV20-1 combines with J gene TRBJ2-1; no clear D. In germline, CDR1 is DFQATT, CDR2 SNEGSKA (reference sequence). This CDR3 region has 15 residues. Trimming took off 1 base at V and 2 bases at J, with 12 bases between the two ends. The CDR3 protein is CSARGGANTYNEQFF. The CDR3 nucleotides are TGCAGTGCTAGAGGAGGTGCGAACACCTACAATGAGCAGTTCTTC.